These T cell receptor beta chains were read from a single sample in a study of OX40 agonist ivuxolimab in advanced cancers. Measured with immunoSEQ multiplex PCR; TCRdb has only the in-frame clones, and not every one. The sample lists roughly 76,000 clones, 91% occurring once. The material was CD4+ or CD8+ T cells sorted from blood, obtained in a trial of the OX40 agonist ivuxolimab. The source is an adult with an advanced solid tumor such as melanoma, head and neck, liver or kidney cancer. Each CDR3 is given with its conserved first and last residue. The D gene is left open where the match is weak. The size of a clone is reported for some rows only, either as once, few or many, or as a class for expanded clones.

>TRBD1|TRBJ1-4|TRBV5-1|.
CASSFGTGYGKLFF
TGCGCCAGCAGCTTTGGGACAGGGTATGGCAAACTGTTTTTT
>.|TRBJ2-3|TRBV6-1|.
CASRLRGSTDTQYF
TGTGCCAGCAGGTTGAGAGGGAGTACAGATACGCAGTATTTT
>.|TRBJ1-5|TRBV6-6|.
CASTSGMGNQPQHF
TGTGCCAGCACCTCGGGGATGGGCAATCAGCCCCAGCATTTT
>TRBD1|TRBJ1-2|TRBV27|.
CASSSGGGYGYTF
TGTGCCAGCAGCTCAGGGGGTGGCTATGGCTACACCTTC
>.|TRBJ2-1|TRBV18|once
CASSPLQEGEQFF
TGTGCCAGCTCACCTTTACAGGAGGGTGAGCAGTTCTTC
>TRBD2|TRBJ2-2|TRBV19|.
CASSPDSRLAGRPTRDGELFF
TGTGCCAGTAGCCCGGACTCAAGACTAGCGGGCCGACCCACGAGGGACGGGGAGCTGTTTTTT
>.|TRBJ1-4|TRBV4-2|.
CASSQDLPWGSLATNEKLFF
TGTGCCAGCAGCCAGGATCTTCCTTGGGGCTCCCTTGCAACTAATGAAAAACTGTTTTTT
>TRBD1|TRBJ1-1|TRBV19|.
CASNYQGGNTEAFF
TGTGCCAGTAATTACCAGGGGGGAAACACTGAAGCTTTCTTT
>.|TRBJ2-2|TRBV7-2|once
CASSLDVGELFF
TGTGCCAGCAGCTTAGATGTCGGGGAGCTGTTTTTT
>.|TRBJ1-5|TRBV7-2|.
CASSLAWGQPQHF
TGTGCCAGCAGCTTAGCTTGGGGTCAGCCCCAGCATTTT